This passage covers 19 T cell receptor beta chains from one sample sequenced in a study of blood T cell repertoires in COVID-19. Data came from immunoSEQ multiplex PCR; TCRdb stores just in-frame clones and leaves some out. The sample yields 150,000 or so clones, around 85% seen once. Sequences were obtained from peripheral blood. These receptors originate from a woman aged 55 to 70 with COVID-19, enrolled during active disease.

The chain is built from TRBV4-1 and TRBJ2-7; the match to TRBD1 covers 8 bases. Per germline, CDR1 MGHRA and CDR2 YSYEKL. The CDR3 extends over 15 amino acids. Trimming cost V 3 bases and J 1 base; bases outside gene matches: 5. The CDR3 nucleotides are TGCGCCAGCAGCCACACGACAGGGGAATCCTACGAGCAGTACTTC. It yields the protein CASSHTTGESYEQYF.

The chain recombines TRBV7-7 with TRBJ2-3; TRBD2 matches 9 bases. Germline V gives CDR1 SSHAT, CDR2 FNYEAQ (reference sequence). V dropped 2 bases and J dropped 5; count of bases not matched to a gene: 8. The length of the CDR3 is 16 residues. In DNA, the CDR3 is TGTGCCAGCAGCTTACGAGCGGGGGGCCGTGGAGATACGCAGTATTTT. It yields the protein CASSLRAGGRGDTQYF.

The chain is built from TRBV7-2 and TRBJ2-1; 10 nucleotides line up with TRBD2. The germline CDR1 and CDR2 sequences are SGHTA and FQGNSA. The CDR3 is made up of 16 amino acids. Trimming at V came to 4 bases and at J to 7 bases, leaving 10 bases not matched to a gene. The CDR3 sequence: CASSSFQRGGQNEQFF. The DNA of the CDR3 is TGTGCCAGCAGCTCCTTCCAGCGGGGGGGCCAGAATGAGCAGTTCTTC.

This clone came up a few times. The chain couples TRBV2 to TRBJ1-1; 8 nucleotides align to TRBD1. The CDR3 runs to 18 residues. Trimming took 1 base from V and 0 from J; bases not matched to a gene: 10. CDR1 and CDR2 (germline): SNHLY, FYNNEI. CDR3 in amino acids: CASSEEDRVVVMNTEAFF. In DNA, the CDR3 is TGTGCCAGCAGTGAAGAGGACAGGGTGGTGGTCATGAACACTGAAGCTTTCTTT.

A single count supports this clone. The chain uses TRBV29-1 and TRBJ1-1; possibly TRBD1 for D (5 bases). V lost 7 bases and J 3 bases, leaving 15 bases between the germline ends. The length of the CDR3 is 13 residues. The germline V gene encodes CDR1 SQVTM and CDR2 ANQGSEA. The CDR3 here is CSARREGYTEAFF. CDR3 sequence (DNA): TGCAGCGCCCGCAGGGAGGGCTACACTGAAGCTTTCTTT. The complete variable domain, with remaining parts taken from reference TRBV29-1 and TRBJ1-1, reads SAVISQKPSRDICQRGTSLTIQCQVDSQVTMMFWYRQQPGQSLTLIATANQGSEATYESGFVIDKFPISRPNLTFSTLTVSNMSPEDSSIYLCSARREGYTEAFFGQGTRLTVV.

This chain connects TRBV27 to TRBJ2-7, with TRBD2 identical over 11 bases. Unmatched junction bases numbered 4, after V lost 3 bases and J lost 3 bases. The CDR3 sequence is 15 residues long. Germline loops: CDR1 MNHEY, CDR2 SMNVEV (reference sequence). This chain's CDR3 is CASSFSSGGNYEQYF. The CDR3 DNA is TGTGCCAGCAGTTTCTCTAGCGGGGGGAACTACGAGCAGTACTTC.

The V and J genes are TRBV5-8 and TRBJ2-5, with D tentatively TRBD1 (5 bases). CDR1 is SGHTS and CDR2 is YDEGEE in the germline V gene. The CDR3 is 13 amino acids. Between the trimmed V and J ends, which lost 4 bases and 4 bases, there was a span of 11 bases. CDR3 nucleotide sequence: TGTGCCAGCAGCCCAGGGTCGAGAGAGACCCAGTACTTC. Encoded protein: CASSPGSRETQYF.

This chain links TRBV5-5 with TRBJ2-1, with TRBD2 matching over 12 bases. Germline-derived CDR1 and CDR2 are SGHKS and YYEKEE (reference sequence). CDR3 length: 13 residues. Germline trimming cut 7 bases from V and 6 bases from J; bases unmatched to any gene: 2. The CDR3 coding sequence is TGTGCCAGCCTAGCGGGGGGGCCCAATGAGCAGTTCTTC. Protein product: CASLAGGPNEQFF.

The chain carries TRBV2 and TRBJ2-2; 9 bases match TRBD1. CDR1 is SNHLY, CDR2 FYNNEI, per germline. V was pared by 7 bases and J by 3 bases, with 6 bases of the junction left unmatched. The CDR3 spans 15 residues. In DNA form, the CDR3 reads TGTGCCAGCACCGGACAGGGGACCCACACCGGGGAGCTGTTTTTT. The encoded protein is CASTGQGTHTGELFF.

The chain uses TRBV7-9 and TRBJ2-7, with 8 nucleotides matching TRBD1. The CDR3 length is 15 residues. CDR1 SEHNR and CDR2 FQNEAQ come from the germline V gene (reference sequence). V was pared by 2 bases and J by 2 bases, with 5 bases of the junction left unmatched. The CDR3: CASSLSTGQAYEQYF. DNA of the CDR3: TGTGCCAGCAGCTTATCGACGGGACAGGCCTACGAGCAGTACTTC. Based on the CDR3 plus reference TRBV7-9 and TRBJ2-7, the full variable domain is DTGVSQNPRHKITKRGQNVTFRCDPISEHNRLYWYRQTLGQGPEFLTYFQNEAQLEKSRLLSDRFSAERPKGSFSTLEIQRTEQGDSAMYLCASSLSTGQAYEQYFGPGTRLTVT.

The V call is TRBV30, the J call TRBJ1-2, with D hard to call. This CDR3 has 13 amino acids. V dropped 4 bases and J dropped 0 bases, with 9 bases sitting between them. Germline CDR1 is GTSNPN and CDR2 is SVGIG (reference sequence). This CDR3 is CAWIPESNYGYTF. The CDR3 DNA reads TGTGCCTGGATCCCTGAGTCTAACTATGGCTACACCTTC.

V and J are TRBV3-1 (or the pseudogene TRBV3-2) and TRBJ1-1; D possibly corresponds to TRBD1 (5 bases). Germline V gene sequence: CDR1 LGHDT, CDR2 YNNKEL (reference sequence). Trimming removed 2 bases from V and 3 bases from J, with 10 bases in between. The CDR3 extends over 14 amino acids. CDR3 sequence (DNA): TGTGCCAGCAGCCAATATGGCAGGGACACTGAAGCTTTCTTT. Its protein product is CASSQYGRDTEAFF.

V usage is TRBV9 and J usage is TRBJ1-2, with D possibly matching TRBD1 (6 bases). V lost 4 bases, J lost 1 base, and 11 bases lay in between. The CDR3 is 14 amino acids. Germline V lookup: CDR1 SGDLS, CDR2 YYNGEE. The CDR3 bases are TGTGCCAGCAGCCCGTGGACAGTTAACTATGGCTACACCTTC. Its protein product is CASSPWTVNYGYTF.

This clone has only one observation. The chain joins TRBV27 to TRBJ1-2, with a possible D match to TRBD1 (6 bases). The CDR3 covers 14 residues. V was pared by 0 bases and J by 7 bases, with 12 bases between. Germline CDR1 and CDR2: MNHEY and SMNVEV (reference sequence). The CDR3 DNA reads as TGTGCCAGCAGTTTATCGCCAGGGGCCCTTGGCTACACCTTC. This translates into CASSLSPGALGYTF.

This clone was seen only a few times. The J gene is TRBJ2-2, the V gene TRBV7-6; 7 bases agree with TRBD1. The CDR3 sequence is 15 residues long. Germline V CDR1 and CDR2: SGHVS, FNYEAQ. Trimming took 10 bases from V and 0 from J; bases not matched to a gene: 8. The CDR3 protein is CATQRTGANTGELFF. The CDR3 coding sequence is TGTGCCACTCAACGGACAGGCGCGAACACCGGGGAGCTGTTTTTT.

The gene calls are TRBV7-2 and TRBJ1-5; 9 bases map to TRBD1. Trimming removed 5 bases from V and 0 bases from J; junction bases left unmatched: 5. The CDR3 has 16 residues. Germline V gene data show CDR1 as SGHTA and CDR2 as FQGNSA. The CDR3 sequence is CASSPGTGRSNQPQHF. CDR3 DNA sequence: TGTGCCAGCAGCCCAGGGACAGGGCGTAGCAATCAGCCCCAGCATTTT.

The rearrangement joins TRBV29-1 to TRBJ2-1, with D tentatively TRBD1 (7 bases). CDR3 length: 14 residues. Trimming removed 3 bases from V and 4 bases from J, with 13 bases in between. From germline, CDR1 is SQVTM and CDR2 ANQGSEA. The CDR3 protein is CSVEKGAGYNEQFF. The CDR3 nucleotides are TGCAGCGTTGAGAAGGGGGCGGGGTACAATGAGCAGTTCTTC.

This clone has a handful of counts. V is TRBV5-1 and J is TRBJ1-6; the match to TRBD1 covers 7 bases. V lost 1 base, J lost 5 bases, and 6 bases stayed unmatched. CDR1 and CDR2 (germline): SGHRS, YFSETQ. The length of the CDR3 is 16 residues. The CDR3 bases are TGCGCCAGCAGCTTGACGCGACAGGGAAATAATTCACCCCTCCACTTT. Encoded protein: CASSLTRQGNNSPLHF.

The chain employs TRBV13 and TRBJ2-3, with a weak D call TRBD2 (7 bases). CDR1 is PRHDT, CDR2 FYEKMQ, per germline (reference sequence). This CDR3 spans 15 amino acids. With 1 base removed from V and 5 bases from J, the gap between germline ends came to 13 bases. CDR3 nucleotide sequence: TGTGCCAGCAGCTTAGTTGGGGGGGCTGAAGATACGCAGTATTTT. This encodes CASSLVGGAEDTQYF.